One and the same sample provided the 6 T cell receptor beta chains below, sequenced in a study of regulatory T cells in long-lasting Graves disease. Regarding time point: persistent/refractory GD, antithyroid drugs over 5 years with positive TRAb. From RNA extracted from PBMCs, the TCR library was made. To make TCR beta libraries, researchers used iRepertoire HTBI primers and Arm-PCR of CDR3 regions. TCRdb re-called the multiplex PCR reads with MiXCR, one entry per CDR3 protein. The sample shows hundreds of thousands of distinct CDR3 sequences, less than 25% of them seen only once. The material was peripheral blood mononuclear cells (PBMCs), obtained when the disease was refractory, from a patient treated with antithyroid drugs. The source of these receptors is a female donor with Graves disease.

The CDR3 is CASSPGGGGSQPQHF. The CDR3, as DNA: TGTGCCAGCAGCCCCGGGGGAGGGGGGAGTCAGCCCCAGCATTTT. The genes are TRBV5-6 and TRBJ1-5; perhaps TRBD1 as D (6 bases). The germline gives CDR1 SGHDT, CDR2 YYEEEE. The CDR3 is 15 residues long. The V gene lost 4 bases and the J gene lost 6 bases, with 17 bases spanning the gap.

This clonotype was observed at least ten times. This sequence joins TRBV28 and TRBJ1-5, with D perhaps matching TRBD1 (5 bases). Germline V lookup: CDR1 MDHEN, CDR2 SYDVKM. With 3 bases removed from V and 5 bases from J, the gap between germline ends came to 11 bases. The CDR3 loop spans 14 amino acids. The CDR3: CASSFARDYQPQHF. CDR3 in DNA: TGTGCCAGCAGTTTTGCCAGGGACTATCAGCCCCAGCATTTT.

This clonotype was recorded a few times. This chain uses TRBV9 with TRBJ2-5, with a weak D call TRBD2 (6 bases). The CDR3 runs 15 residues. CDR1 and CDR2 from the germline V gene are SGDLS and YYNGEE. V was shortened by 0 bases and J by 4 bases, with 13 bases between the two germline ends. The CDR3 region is CASSVEGGAGETQYF. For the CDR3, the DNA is TGTGCCAGCAGCGTAGAAGGAGGGGCAGGAGAGACCCAGTACTTC.

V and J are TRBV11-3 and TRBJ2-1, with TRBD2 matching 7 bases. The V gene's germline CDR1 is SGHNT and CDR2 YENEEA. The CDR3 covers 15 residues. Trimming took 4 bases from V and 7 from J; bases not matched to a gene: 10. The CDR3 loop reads CASSSGAGVGNEQFF. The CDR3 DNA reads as TGTGCCAGCAGCTCAGGTGCGGGAGTGGGGAATGAGCAGTTCTTC.

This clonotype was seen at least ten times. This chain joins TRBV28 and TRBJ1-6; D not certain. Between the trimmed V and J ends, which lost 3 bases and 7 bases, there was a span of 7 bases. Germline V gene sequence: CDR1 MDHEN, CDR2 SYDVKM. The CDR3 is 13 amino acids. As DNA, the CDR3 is TGTGCCAGCAGTTTGGCAGTGAATTCACCCCTCCACTTT. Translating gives CASSLAVNSPLHF.

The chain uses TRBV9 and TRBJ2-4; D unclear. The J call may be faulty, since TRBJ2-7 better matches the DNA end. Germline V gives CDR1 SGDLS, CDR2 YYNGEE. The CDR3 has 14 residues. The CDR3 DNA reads TGTGCCAGCAGCGTAGAGGTCTTTTCCTACGAGCAGTACTTC. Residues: CASSVEVFSYEQYF.